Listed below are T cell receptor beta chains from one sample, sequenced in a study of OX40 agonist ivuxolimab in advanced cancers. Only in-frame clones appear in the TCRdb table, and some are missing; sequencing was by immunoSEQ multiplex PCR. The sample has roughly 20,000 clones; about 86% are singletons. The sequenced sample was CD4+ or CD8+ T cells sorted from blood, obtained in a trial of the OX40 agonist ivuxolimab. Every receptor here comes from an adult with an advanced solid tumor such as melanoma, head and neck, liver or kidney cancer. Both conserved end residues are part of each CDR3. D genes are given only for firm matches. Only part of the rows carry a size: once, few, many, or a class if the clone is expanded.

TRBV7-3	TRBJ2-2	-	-	TGTGCCAGCAGCAAAGGGTCGACCGGGGAGCTGTTTTTT	CASSKGSTGELFF
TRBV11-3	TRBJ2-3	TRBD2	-	TGTGCCAGCAGCTTAGATAGCGGGAGCACAGATACGCAGTATTTT	CASSLDSGSTDTQYF
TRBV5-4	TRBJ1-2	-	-	TGTGCCAGCAGCGCTAGGACAGCTAACTATGGCTACACCTTC	CASSARTANYGYTF
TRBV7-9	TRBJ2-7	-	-	TGTGCCAGCAGCTACCAGCCTGGCTACGAGCAGTACTTC	CASSYQPGYEQYF
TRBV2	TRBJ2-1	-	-	TGTGCCAGCAAGGACACTACCTACAATGAGCAGTTCTTC	CASKDTTYNEQFF
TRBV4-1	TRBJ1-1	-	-	TGCGCCAGCAGCCAAGGGGGGGATGAAGCTTTCTTT	CASSQGGDEAFF
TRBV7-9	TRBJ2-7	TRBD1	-	TGTGCCAGCAGCTTTACCTCCGGGACAGTTTCCTACGAGCAGTACTTC	CASSFTSGTVSYEQYF
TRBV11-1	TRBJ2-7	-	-	TGTGCCAGCAGCTTCGGGGGAGGTGGCGAGCAGTACTTC	CASSFGGGGEQYF
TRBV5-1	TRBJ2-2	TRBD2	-	TGCGCCAGCAGTGAACTAGCGGGAGAGGTCGGGGAGCTGTTTTTT	CASSELAGEVGELFF
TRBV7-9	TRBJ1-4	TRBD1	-	TGTGCCAGCAGCGACAGGGGGCTGGGTGAAAAACTGTTTTTT	CASSDRGLGEKLFF
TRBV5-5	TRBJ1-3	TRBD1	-	TGTGCCAGCAGCTCAAAATCACAGGGGGCGCACGGAAACACCATATATTTT	CASSSKSQGAHGNTIYF
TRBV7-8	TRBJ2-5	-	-	TGTGCCAGCAGTAAATATCCCCAAGAGACCCAGTACTTC	CASSKYPQETQYF
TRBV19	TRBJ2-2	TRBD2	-	TGTGCCAGTAAGTTCTCTAGCGGGGCCTGGAGCACCGGGGAGCTGTTTTTT	CASKFSSGAWSTGELFF
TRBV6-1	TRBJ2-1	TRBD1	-	TGTGCCTCAACTCGGACAGGGCTAAACAATGAGCAGTTCTTC	CASTRTGLNNEQFF
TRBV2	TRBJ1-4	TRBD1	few	TGTGCCAGCCGGGACAGGGGAGGAAAACTGTTTTTT	CASRDRGGKLFF
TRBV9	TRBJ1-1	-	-	TGTGCCAGCAGCGTGGAGGACATGAACACTGAAGCTTTCTTT	CASSVEDMNTEAFF
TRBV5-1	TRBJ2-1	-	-	TGCGCCAGCAGCTTGAGGACGGGGAGCAATGAGCAGTTCTTC	CASSLRTGSNEQFF
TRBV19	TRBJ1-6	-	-	TGTGCCAGTAGTGTAGGGGCCTGGAATTCACCCCTCCACTTT	CASSVGAWNSPLHF
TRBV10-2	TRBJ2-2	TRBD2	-	TGCGCCAGCAGGACTAGCGGGAGGAACCCGGGGACCGGGGAGCTGTTTTTT	CASRTSGRNPGTGELFF
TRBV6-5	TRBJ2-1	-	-	TGTGCCAGCAGCCGAGACAGGTACAATGAGCAGTTCTTC	CASSRDRYNEQFF
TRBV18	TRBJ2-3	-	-	TGTGCCAGCTCAACTGGGGGCACAGATACGCAGTATTTT	CASSTGGTDTQYF
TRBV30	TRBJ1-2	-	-	TGTGCCTGGGATGGCTACACCTTC	CAWDGYTF
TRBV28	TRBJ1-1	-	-	TGTGCCAGCAGTTTACGGGGGGCTACGGGCACTGAAGCTTTCTTT	CASSLRGATGTEAFF
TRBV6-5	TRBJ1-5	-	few	TGTGCCAGCAGTCGAGGACAGAATAGCAATCAGCCCCAGCATTTT	CASSRGQNSNQPQHF
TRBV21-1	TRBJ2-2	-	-	TGTGCCAGCAGCGCCGTACCCCAGCGGGAGCTATTGAGGACGAACACCGGGGAGCTGTTTTTT	CASSAVPQRELLRTNTGELFF
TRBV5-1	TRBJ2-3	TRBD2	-	TGCGCCAGCACCCGAATGGCGGGAGGGGGTGATACGCAGTATTTT	CASTRMAGGGDTQYF
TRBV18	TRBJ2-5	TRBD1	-	TGTGCCAGCTCAACAGGGGGAAAGACCCAGTACTTC	CASSTGGKTQYF
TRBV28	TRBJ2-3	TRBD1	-	TGTGCCAGCAGTTCCACAGGGGGCTGGGGCACAGATACGCAGTATTTT	CASSSTGGWGTDTQYF
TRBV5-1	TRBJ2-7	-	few	TGCGCCAGCAGCTTTGACCGGCTCGTCGCCGAGCAGTACTTC	CASSFDRLVAEQYF
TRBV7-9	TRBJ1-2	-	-	TGTGCCAGCAGCCGACAAGGACAGAATGGCTACACCTTC	CASSRQGQNGYTF
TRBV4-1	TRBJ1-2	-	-	TGCGCCAGCACCCCACTAACCCAATACCCACGACACCTCAACTATGGCTACACCTTC	CASTPLTQYPRHLNYGYTF
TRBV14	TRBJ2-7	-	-	TGTGCCAGCAGCCAAGGGGGAGCGGGCAGAGGCGAGCAGTACTTC	CASSQGGAGRGEQYF
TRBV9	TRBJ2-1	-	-	TGTGCCAGCAGCGTAGCGTGGGATGGGTACAATGAGCAGTTCTTC	CASSVAWDGYNEQFF
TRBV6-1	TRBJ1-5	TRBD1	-	TGTGCCAGCAGTTGGGGGACAGGGGATCAGCCCCAGCATTTT	CASSWGTGDQPQHF
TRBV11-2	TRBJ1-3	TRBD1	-	TGTGCCAGCAGCCCGCGGACAGGCATACGGTCTGGAAACACCATATATTTT	CASSPRTGIRSGNTIYF
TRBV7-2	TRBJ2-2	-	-	TGTGCCAGCAGCATTTCTCAGAGCACCGGGGAGCTGTTTTTT	CASSISQSTGELFF
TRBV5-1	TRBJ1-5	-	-	TGCGCCAGCAGCTTGGAGGGTCGCAATCAGCCCCAGCATTTT	CASSLEGRNQPQHF
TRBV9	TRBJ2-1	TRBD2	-	TGTGCCAGCAGCGTAGCTTCGGTCTCTAGCGGGACTGAGCAGTTCTTC	CASSVASVSSGTEQFF
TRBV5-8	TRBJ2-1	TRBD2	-	TGTGCCAGCAGCCCGCGGGGGGGGGCGCCCTATGAGCAGTTCTTC	CASSPRGGAPYEQFF
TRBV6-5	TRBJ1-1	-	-	TGTGCCAGCAGTTACTCGAGAGGGCTGCAAACTGAAGCTTTCTTT	CASSYSRGLQTEAFF
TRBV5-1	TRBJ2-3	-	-	TGCGCCAGCAGCTTGGGAGGGCAGGGGAACACAGATACGCAGTATTTT	CASSLGGQGNTDTQYF
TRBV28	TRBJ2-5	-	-	TGTGCCAGCAGTTTATGGGACAACCAAGAGACCCAGTACTTC	CASSLWDNQETQYF
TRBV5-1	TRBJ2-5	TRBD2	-	TGCGCCAGCAGCTTGGGGGCTCTAGCGGGAGAGTGGGAGACCCAGTACTTC	CASSLGALAGEWETQYF
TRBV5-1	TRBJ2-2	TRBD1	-	TGCGCCAGCAGCCAACCGGGACAGGGAACCACCGGGGAGCTGTTTTTT	CASSQPGQGTTGELFF
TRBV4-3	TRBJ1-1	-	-	TGCGCCAGCAGCCAAGATGCGAGTGGAGCCGCGAACACTGAAGCTTTCTTT	CASSQDASGAANTEAFF
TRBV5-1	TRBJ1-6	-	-	TGCGCCAGCAGCTTGGACGGTTATAATTCACCCCTCCACTTT	CASSLDGYNSPLHF
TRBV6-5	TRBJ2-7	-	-	TGTGCCAGCAGCCAAGGGGGTGGCGGGTACGAGCAGTACTTC	CASSQGGGGYEQYF
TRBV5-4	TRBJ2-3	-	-	TGTGCCAGCAGTACGGATGCCAGAGATACGCAGTATTTT	CASSTDARDTQYF
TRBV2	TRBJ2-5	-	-	TGTGCCAGCAGTGGACTTGGGGAGACCCAGTACTTC	CASSGLGETQYF
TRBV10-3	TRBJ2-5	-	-	TGTGCCACCCAGACGGGGTACCAAGAGACCCAGTACTTC	CATQTGYQETQYF
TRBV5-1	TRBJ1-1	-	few	TGCGCCAGCAGCTTGGACAGTATAATGAACACTGAAGCTTTCTTT	CASSLDSIMNTEAFF
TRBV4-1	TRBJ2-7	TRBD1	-	TGCGCCAGCAGCCAAGTTATCCAGGGGGCCATCCACGAGCAGTACTTC	CASSQVIQGAIHEQYF
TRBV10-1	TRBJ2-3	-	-	TGCGCCAGCCAACGGGGGCTCACAGATACGCAGTATTTT	CASQRGLTDTQYF
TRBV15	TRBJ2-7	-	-	TGTGCCACCAGCAGAGACTCCGTGAGGCAGTACTTC	CATSRDSVRQYF
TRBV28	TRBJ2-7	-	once	TGTGCCAGCAGTGCGGGGACCGGTGCCTACGAGCAGTACTTC	CASSAGTGAYEQYF
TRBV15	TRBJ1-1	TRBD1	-	TGTGCCACCAGCAGGGACAGGGCCTACCGGGACATGAACACTGAAGCTTTCTTT	CATSRDRAYRDMNTEAFF
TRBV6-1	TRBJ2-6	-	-	TGTGCCAGCAGTGAAGAAGGGGCTGGGGCCAACGTCCTGACTTTC	CASSEEGAGANVLTF
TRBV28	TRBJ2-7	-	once	TGTGCCAGCAGTTTTACACTGTCGGGACAAGACTCCTACGAGCAGTACTTC	CASSFTLSGQDSYEQYF
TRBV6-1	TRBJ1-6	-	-	TGTGCCATTACGGAAGGGGGGGAGGATAATTCACCCCTCCACTTT	CAITEGGEDNSPLHF